These T cell receptor beta chains were read from a single sample in a study of cytomegalovirus exposure and HLA in healthy donors. Sequencing used immunoSEQ multiplex PCR; TCRdb keeps in-frame clones, though not all of them. The sample contains about 98,000 clones, roughly 87% of which appear only once. Sequencing was done on a sample of PBMCs. These receptor sequences come from a woman aged 30 to 39 in good health and CMV-seronegative. CDR3s include the opening cysteine and the closing phenylalanine or tryptophan. A D gene is named only where the DNA matches it firmly. The size entry is marked missing in some rows and otherwise reads once, few, many or a size class.

cdr3_aa cdr3_nt d_call v_call clone_size j_call
CASSPRQGEIETQYF TGTGCCAGCAGCCCTCGACAGGGTGAAATTGAGACCCAATACTTC . TRBV21-1 . TRBJ2-5
CASSPSQTTNEKLFF TGTGCCAGCAGCCCAAGCCAAACAACTAATGAAAAACTGTTTTTT . TRBV7-9 . TRBJ1-4
CASSKVDSYEQYF TGTGCCAGCAGTAAGGTCGACAGCTACGAGCAGTACTTC . TRBV6-1 few TRBJ2-7
CASSQQQGLGTDTQYF TGCGCCAGCAGCCAACAGCAGGGACTAGGCACAGATACGCAGTATTTT TRBD2 TRBV4-3 . TRBJ2-3
CASSPQPSSSYNEQFF TGTGCTAGCTCCCCCCAACCCTCTAGCTCCTACAATGAGCAGTTCTTC . TRBV7-7 . TRBJ2-1
CASSQLSYNEQFF TGTGCCAGTAGTCAACTCTCGTACAATGAGCAGTTCTTC . TRBV19 . TRBJ2-1
CASSLAGGNHYEQYF TGTGCCAGCAGCTTAGCGGGAGGGAACCACTACGAGCAGTACTTC TRBD2 TRBV7-9 once TRBJ2-7
CASQLAATGTGELFF TGCGCCAGCCAGCTCGCGGCCACGGGCACCGGGGAGCTGTTTTTT . TRBV5-1 . TRBJ2-2
CASSPQTGEGTDTQYF TGTGCCAGCAGCCCCCAGACAGGGGAGGGGACAGATACGCAGTATTTT . TRBV13 . TRBJ2-3
CASSPPTSGGDTQYF TGCGCCAGCAGCCCCCCGACTAGCGGGGGGGATACGCAGTATTTT TRBD2 TRBV4-1 . TRBJ2-3
CASSPTGLAGREQYF TGTGCCAGCAGCCCCACGGGACTAGCGGGGCGAGAGCAGTACTTC TRBD2 TRBV9 . TRBJ2-7
CASSQDLNTEAFF TGCGCCAGCAGCCAAGATTTAAACACTGAAGCTTTCTTT . TRBV4-1 once TRBJ1-1
CASSPGGTSGSERQETQYF TGTGCCAGCTCACCAGGGGGGACTAGCGGGAGTGAGCGCCAAGAGACCCAGTACTTC TRBD2 TRBV18 . TRBJ2-5
CASSVSTGLSGNTIYF TGTGCCAGCAGCGTATCTACAGGGCTCTCTGGAAACACCATATATTTT . TRBV9 . TRBJ1-3
CASSVVLGGHGYTF TGTGCCAGCAGCGTAGTGCTGGGGGGACATGGCTACACCTTC . TRBV9 . TRBJ1-2
CASSAQGTGELFF TGTGCCAGCAGTGCACAGGGTACCGGGGAGCTGTTTTTT . TRBV27 . TRBJ2-2
CALTGGAGGYTF TGTGCCCTGACAGGGGGCGCCGGGGGCTACACCTTC TRBD1 TRBV7-9 . TRBJ1-2
CASSSPASGRTNQETQYF TGTGCCAGCAGTTCCCCCGCTAGCGGACGAACAAACCAAGAGACCCAGTACTTC TRBD2 TRBV28 once TRBJ2-5
CSARDHRAGDF TGCAGTGCTAGAGATCACAGGGCGGGTGATTTT . TRBV20-1 once TRBJ2-3
CASSVGTEGYGYTF TGTGCCAGCAGCGTAGGGACAGAGGGCTATGGCTACACCTTC . TRBV9 . TRBJ1-2
CASSPTGGVGQETQYF TGTGCCAGCTCACCCACAGGGGGCGTCGGCCAAGAGACCCAGTACTTC TRBD1 TRBV18 once TRBJ2-5
CASSHWSFSGANVLTF TGTGCCAGCAGTCACTGGTCTTTCTCTGGGGCCAACGTCCTGACTTTC . TRBV2 . TRBJ2-6
CASSQRLAGNNEQFF TGTGCCAGCAGCCAACGGTTAGCGGGAAACAATGAGCAGTTCTTC TRBD2 TRBV4-2 . TRBJ2-1
CASSHGAEGETQYF TGTGCCAGCAGCCATGGGGCGGAGGGAGAGACCCAGTACTTC . TRBV4-2 . TRBJ2-5
CATSSRGEQFF TGTGCCACCAGCAGCCGGGGTGAGCAGTTCTTC . TRBV15 once TRBJ2-1
CASQRTGGEKLFF TGTGCCAGTCAACGGACAGGGGGAGAAAAACTGTTTTTT TRBD1 TRBV19 once TRBJ1-4
CASSGQGARNTEAFF TGCGCCAGCAGCGGACAGGGGGCGCGGAACACTGAAGCTTTCTTT TRBD1 TRBV5-1 . TRBJ1-1
CASSTSGATVYEQYF TGTGCCAGTAGTACTAGCGGCGCGACCGTTTACGAGCAGTACTTC TRBD2 TRBV19 . TRBJ2-7
CASSPTLQGAPAEAFF TGTGCCAGCAGTCCTACTCTACAGGGGGCGCCGGCTGAAGCTTTCTTT TRBD1 TRBV6-4 . TRBJ1-1
CASSPRLAELVYTQYF TGTGCCAGTAGTCCAAGACTAGCGGAGCTAGTGTATACGCAGTATTTT TRBD2 TRBV19 . TRBJ2-3
CASSIGPGTDTQYF TGTGCCAGTAGTATAGGCCCGGGTACAGATACGCAGTATTTT . TRBV19 . TRBJ2-3
CASSLAAGPYEQYF TGTGCCAGCAGCTTAGCAGCGGGGCCCTACGAGCAGTACTTC TRBD2 TRBV5-4 once TRBJ2-7
CASSLDNYEQYF TGTGCCAGCTCTCTGGACAACTACGAGCAGTACTTC . TRBV18 . TRBJ2-7
CASSVVSGLEQYF TGTGCCAGCAGCGTAGTTTCAGGGCTCGAGCAGTACTTC . TRBV9 . TRBJ2-7
CASSKASGTAYEQYF TGTGCCAGCAGCAAAGCCTCCGGGACAGCCTACGAGCAGTACTTC . TRBV21-1 . TRBJ2-7
CASSLKLQSGEQFF TGCGCCAGCAGCTTGAAACTCCAATCTGGTGAGCAGTTCTTC . TRBV5-1 . TRBJ2-1
CATSRDKQGLTF TGTGCCACCAGCAGAGATAAGCAGGGTCTCACCTTC . TRBV15 . TRBJ1-2
CASSTGLAVSETQYF TGTGCCAGCAGTACGGGACTAGCGGTTTCAGAGACCCAGTACTTC TRBD2 TRBV7-3 . TRBJ2-5
CASSQEGAGDQPQHF TGTGCCAGCAGCCAAGAGGGGGCAGGGGATCAGCCCCAGCATTTT . TRBV4-2 . TRBJ1-5
CASRLGQGNTEAFF TGTGCCAGCAGGCTGGGACAGGGGAACACTGAAGCTTTCTTT TRBD1 TRBV9 . TRBJ1-1
CASSLNRVGQETQYF TGTGCCAGCAGCTTAAACAGGGTTGGACAAGAGACCCAGTACTTC . TRBV11-2 . TRBJ2-5
CASSVALAGARDTQYF TGTGCCAGCAGCGTAGCTCTAGCGGGGGCTAGAGATACGCAGTATTTT TRBD2 TRBV9 . TRBJ2-3
CASSLSGPPYEQYF TGTGCCAGCAGCTTGTCAGGGCCCCCCTACGAGCAGTACTTC . TRBV5-5 once TRBJ2-7
CASSIGTAHGYTF TGTGCCAGCAGCATCGGGACAGCTCATGGCTACACCTTC TRBD1 TRBV7-9 . TRBJ1-2